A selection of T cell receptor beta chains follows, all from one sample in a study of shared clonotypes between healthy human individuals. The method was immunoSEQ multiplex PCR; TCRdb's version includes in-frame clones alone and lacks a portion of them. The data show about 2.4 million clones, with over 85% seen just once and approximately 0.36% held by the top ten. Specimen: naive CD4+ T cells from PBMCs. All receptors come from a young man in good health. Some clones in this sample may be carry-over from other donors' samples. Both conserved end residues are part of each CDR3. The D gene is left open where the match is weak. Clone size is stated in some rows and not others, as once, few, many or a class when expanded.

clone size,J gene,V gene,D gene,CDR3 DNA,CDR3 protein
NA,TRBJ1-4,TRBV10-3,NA,TGTGCCATCAGCCCCGCCGCGAGGATGGGGGGAGAAAAACTGTTTTTT,CAISPAARMGGEKLFF
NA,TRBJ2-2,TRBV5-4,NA,TGTGCCAGCAGCTTGACCCCACCTTCCGGGGAGCTGTTTTTT,CASSLTPPSGELFF
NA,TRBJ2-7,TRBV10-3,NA,TGTGCCATCAGGAAGGACGGCTACTCCTACGAGCAGTACTTC,CAIRKDGYSYEQYF
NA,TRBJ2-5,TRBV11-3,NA,TGTGCCAGCAGCCGCACCACCCCCCCCGGGCTCGCCCGGGAGACCCAGTACTTC,CASSRTTPPGLARETQYF
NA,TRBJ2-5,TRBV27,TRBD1,TGTGCCAGCAGTTTACGGCCAGGGGGACCCGTGGAGACCCAGTACTTC,CASSLRPGGPVETQYF
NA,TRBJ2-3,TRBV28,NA,TGTGCCAGCAGGAACAGGGAACACACAGATACGCAGTATTTT,CASRNREHTDTQYF
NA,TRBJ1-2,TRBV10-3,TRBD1,TGTGCCATCAGTGAAGGACAGGGGGCGGACTTTGGCTACACCTTC,CAISEGQGADFGYTF
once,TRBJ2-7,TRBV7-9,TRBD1,TGTGCCAGCAGCCTTGGACAGGGGGCTTACGAGCAGTACTTC,CASSLGQGAYEQYF
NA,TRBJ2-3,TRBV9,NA,TGTGCCAGCAGCGTAGAGGGCGTCACAGATACGCAGTATTTT,CASSVEGVTDTQYF
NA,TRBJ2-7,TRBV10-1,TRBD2,TGCGCCAGCGGAGGGACTACGGGCGAGCAGTACTTC,CASGGTTGEQYF
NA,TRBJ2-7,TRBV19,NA,TGTGCCAGTAGTAGACAAAAAAGCTCCTACGAGCAGTACTTC,CASSRQKSSYEQYF
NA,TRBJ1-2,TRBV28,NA,TGTGCCAGCAGTTTGGAGCCCTATGGCTACACCTTC,CASSLEPYGYTF
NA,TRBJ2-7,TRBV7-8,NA,TGTGCCAGCAGCTTGGGGCTTCCGCCCTCCTACGAGCAGTACTTC,CASSLGLPPSYEQYF
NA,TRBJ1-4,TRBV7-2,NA,TGTGCCAGCAGCTCCTCTACTAATGAAAAACTGTTTTTT,CASSSSTNEKLFF
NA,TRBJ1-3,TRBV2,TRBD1,TGTGCCAGCCTAGACAGGGATGGAAACACCATATATTTT,CASLDRDGNTIYF
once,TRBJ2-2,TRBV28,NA,TGTGCCAGCAGCAGTAGGGACGGCACCTACACCGGGGAGCTGTTTTTT,CASSSRDGTYTGELFF
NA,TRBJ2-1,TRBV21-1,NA,TGTGCCAGCAGCAAAGCGGCCTGTTCGGCTAGCCGTTACAATGAGCAGTTCTTC,CASSKAACSASRYNEQFF
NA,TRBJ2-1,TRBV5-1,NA,TGCGCCAGCAGCTTGATAACCGTCGTCTACAATGAGCAGTTCTTC,CASSLITVVYNEQFF
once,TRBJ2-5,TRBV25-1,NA,TGTGCCAGCAGTGACCCAGGACCGCAAGAGACCCAGTACTTC,CASSDPGPQETQYF
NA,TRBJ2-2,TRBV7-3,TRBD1,TGTGCCAGCAGTCAGACCGGGACAGGGGCCCAGAACACCGGGGAGCTGTTTTTT,CASSQTGTGAQNTGELFF
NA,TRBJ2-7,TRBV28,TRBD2,TGTGCCAGCAGTTTACAACTAGCGGGGGCCTACGAGCAGTACTTC,CASSLQLAGAYEQYF
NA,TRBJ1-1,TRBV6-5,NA,TGTGCCAGCACCACATTAACTGGAGGGCGCACTGAAGCTTTCTTT,CASTTLTGGRTEAFF
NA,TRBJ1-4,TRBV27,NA,TGTGCCAGCAGTGCGGAACAGGGAGCGGGGGGAGTAAAACTGTTTTTT,CASSAEQGAGGVKLFF
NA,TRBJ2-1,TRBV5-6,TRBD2,TGTGCCAGCAGCTTATCGTGGAGAGCGGGGACCTACAATGAGCAGTTCTTC,CASSLSWRAGTYNEQFF